The source of this TCR beta chain is a study of siplizumab effects on memory and regulatory T cells. Points from the study as a whole: Proliferating Tregs' suppressive function in siplizumab cultures went unconfirmed.

Measured with immunoSEQ multiplex PCR; TCRdb has only the in-frame clones, and not every one. The sample shows some 100,000 clones, more than 90% of them seen only once. Notes on this clone: Antigen specificity is unknown.

There are 15 residues in the CDR3. V lost 4 bases and J lost 0, with 14 bases in between. Looked up from germline, CDR1 is SGHKS and CDR2 is YYEKEE (reference sequence). The sequence was obtained from a human donor in good health. The chain combines TRBV5-5 with TRBJ2-7; D possibly corresponds to TRBD1 (5 bases). Sequenced material: CD4+ T cells sorted from blood. The CDR3 coding sequence is TGTGCCAGCAGCCGAGACACAGGTGCCTCCTACGAGCAGTACTTC. Its translation is CASSRDTGASYEQYF.